This T cell receptor beta chain was sequenced in a study of cytomegalovirus exposure and HLA in healthy donors. Study-wide background: For the approximately 400 genotyped donors, about 79% fell within the Caucasian-associated ancestry cluster. The study's findings and limits: A later analysis found most CMV-associated TCR beta chains apparently HLA-restricted. Generally TCR sequences proved uncommon, though certain public TCRs appeared in numerous donors.

As regards this clone: The antigen remains undetermined. The junction and the germline gene differ at one end; a read error may be behind it. Other DNA sequences from this sample encode an identical CDR3 as well.

CDR1 and CDR2 (germline): SGHRS, YFSETQ. This CDR3 spans 13 amino acids. Researchers ran the PCR with 60 Vbeta and 13 Jbeta primers. The assay was immunoSEQ multiplex PCR, and TCRdb's table has in-frame clones only and misses some. The data contain 100,000 or so clones, 70% to 85% of them singletons. The sequence was obtained from a man aged 18 to 30 in good health and CMV-seronegative. This chain links TRBV5-1 with TRBJ1-1; D remains ambiguous. The sequencing input was PBMCs. CDR3 residues: CASSLAGNTEAFF. The CDR3 DNA follows: TGCGCCAGCAGCTTGGCGGGAAACACCGAAGCTTTCTTT.